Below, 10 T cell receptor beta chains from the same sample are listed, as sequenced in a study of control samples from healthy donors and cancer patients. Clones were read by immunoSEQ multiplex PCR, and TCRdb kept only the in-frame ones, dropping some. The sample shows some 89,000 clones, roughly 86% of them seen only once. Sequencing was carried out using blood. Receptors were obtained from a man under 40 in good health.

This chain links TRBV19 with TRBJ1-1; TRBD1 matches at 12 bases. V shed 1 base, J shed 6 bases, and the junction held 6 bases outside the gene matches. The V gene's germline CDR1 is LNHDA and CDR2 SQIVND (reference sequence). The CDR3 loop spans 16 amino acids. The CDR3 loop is CASSIVPGQGAAEAFF. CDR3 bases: TGTGCCAGTAGTATAGTTCCGGGACAGGGGGCGGCTGAAGCTTTCTTT.

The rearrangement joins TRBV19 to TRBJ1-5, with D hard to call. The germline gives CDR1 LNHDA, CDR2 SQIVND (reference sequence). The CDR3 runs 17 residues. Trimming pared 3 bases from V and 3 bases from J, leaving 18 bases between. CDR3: CASSIGQATSFNQPQHF. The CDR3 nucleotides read TGTGCCAGTAGTATCGGGCAGGCCACAAGTTTCAATCAGCCCCAGCATTTT. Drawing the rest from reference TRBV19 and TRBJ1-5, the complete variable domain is DGGITQSPKYLFRKEGQNVTLSCEQNLNHDAMYWYRQDPGQGLRLIYYSQIVNDFQKGDIAEGYSVSREKKESFPLTVTSAQKNPTAFYLCASSIGQATSFNQPQHFGDGTRLSIL.

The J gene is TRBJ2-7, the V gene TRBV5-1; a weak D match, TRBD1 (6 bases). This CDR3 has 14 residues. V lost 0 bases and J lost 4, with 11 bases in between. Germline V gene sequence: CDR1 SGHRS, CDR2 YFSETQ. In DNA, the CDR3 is TGCGCCAGCAGCTTGGGACAGGCCTCTTACGAGCAGTACTTC. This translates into CASSLGQASYEQYF.

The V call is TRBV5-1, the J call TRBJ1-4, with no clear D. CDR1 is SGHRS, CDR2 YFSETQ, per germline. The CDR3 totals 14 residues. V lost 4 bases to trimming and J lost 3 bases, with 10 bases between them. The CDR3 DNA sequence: TGCGCCAGCAGCCGGGCCGGCGCTAATGAAAAACTGTTTTTT. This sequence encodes CASSRAGANEKLFF.

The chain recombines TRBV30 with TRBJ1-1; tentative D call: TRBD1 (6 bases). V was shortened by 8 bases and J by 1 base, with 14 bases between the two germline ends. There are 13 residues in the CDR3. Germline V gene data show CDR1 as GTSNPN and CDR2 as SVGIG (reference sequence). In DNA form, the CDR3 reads TGTGCCATGGTTAGACAGGCGAACACTGAAGCTTTCTTT. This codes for CAMVRQANTEAFF.

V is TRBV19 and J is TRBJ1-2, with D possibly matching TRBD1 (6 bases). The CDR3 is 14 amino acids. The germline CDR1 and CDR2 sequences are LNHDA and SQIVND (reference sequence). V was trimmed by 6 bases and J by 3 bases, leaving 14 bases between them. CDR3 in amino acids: CASSFTGLDYGYTF. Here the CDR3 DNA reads TGTGCCAGTAGCTTCACAGGGCTCGACTATGGCTACACCTTC.

The CDR3 reads CASSLTGQNIQYF. DNA of the CDR3: TGTGCCAGCAGTTTAACGGGCCAAAACATTCAGTACTTC. The chain links TRBV28 to TRBJ2-4, with D unresolved. CDR3 length: 13 residues. Germline CDR1 and CDR2: MDHEN and SYDVKM. V shed 2 bases and J shed 5 bases, with 7 bases lying between them.

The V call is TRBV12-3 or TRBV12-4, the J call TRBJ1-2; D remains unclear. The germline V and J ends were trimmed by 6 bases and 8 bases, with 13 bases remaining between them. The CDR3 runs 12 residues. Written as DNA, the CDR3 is TGTGCCAGCAGAACACCCCCCCGCGGCTACACCTTC. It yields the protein CASRTPPRGYTF.

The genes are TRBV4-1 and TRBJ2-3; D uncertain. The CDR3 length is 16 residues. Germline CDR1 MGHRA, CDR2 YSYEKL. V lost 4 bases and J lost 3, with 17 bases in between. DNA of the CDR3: TGCGCCAGCAGCCCCCTGGGAACGGACGGGACAGATACGCAGTATTTT. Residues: CASSPLGTDGTDTQYF.

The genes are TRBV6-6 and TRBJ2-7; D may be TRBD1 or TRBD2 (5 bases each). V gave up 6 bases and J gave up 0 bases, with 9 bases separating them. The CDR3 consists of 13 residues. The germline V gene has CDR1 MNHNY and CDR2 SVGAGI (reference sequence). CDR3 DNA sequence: TGTGCCAGCAGGGGGACGGTCTCCTACGAGCAGTACGTC. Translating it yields CASRGTVSYEQYV.